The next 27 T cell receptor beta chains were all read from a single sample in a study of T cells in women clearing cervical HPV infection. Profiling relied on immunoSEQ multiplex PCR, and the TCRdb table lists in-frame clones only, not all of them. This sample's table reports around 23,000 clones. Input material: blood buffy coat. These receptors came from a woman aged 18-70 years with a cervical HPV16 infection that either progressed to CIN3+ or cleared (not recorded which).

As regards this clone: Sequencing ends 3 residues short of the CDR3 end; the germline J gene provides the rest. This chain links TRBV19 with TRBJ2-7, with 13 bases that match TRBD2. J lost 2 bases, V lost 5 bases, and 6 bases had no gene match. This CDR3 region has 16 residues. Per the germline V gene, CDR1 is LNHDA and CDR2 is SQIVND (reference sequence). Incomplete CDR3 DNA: TGTGCCAGTAGTTCGGCGGGGACTAGCGGGACCTACGAG. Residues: CASSSAGTSGTYE. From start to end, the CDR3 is CASSSAGTSGTYEQYF. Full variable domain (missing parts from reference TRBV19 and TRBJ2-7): DGGITQSPKYLFRKEGQNVTLSCEQNLNHDAMYWYRQDPGQGLRLIYYSQIVNDFQKGDIAEGYSVSREKKESFPLTVTSAQKNPTAFYLCASSSAGTSGTYEQYFGPGTRLTVT.

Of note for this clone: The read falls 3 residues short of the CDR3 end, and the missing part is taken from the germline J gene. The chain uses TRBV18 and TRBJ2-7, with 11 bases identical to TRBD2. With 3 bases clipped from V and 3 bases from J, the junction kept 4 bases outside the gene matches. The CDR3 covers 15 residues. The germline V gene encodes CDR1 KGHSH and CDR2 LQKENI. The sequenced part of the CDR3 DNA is TGTGCCAGCTCACCGACGACTAGCGGGGACTACGAG. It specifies CASSPTTSGDYE. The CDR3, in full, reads CASSPTTSGDYEQYF.

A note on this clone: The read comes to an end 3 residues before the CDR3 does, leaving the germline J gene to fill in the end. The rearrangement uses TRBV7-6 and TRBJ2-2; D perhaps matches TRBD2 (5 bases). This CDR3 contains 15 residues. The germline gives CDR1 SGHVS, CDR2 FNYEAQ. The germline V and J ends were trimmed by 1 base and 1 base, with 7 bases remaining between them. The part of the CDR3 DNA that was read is TGTGCCAGCAGCTTAGGAGCGGTGAACACCGGGGAG. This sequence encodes CASSLGAVNTGE. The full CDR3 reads CASSLGAVNTGELFF.

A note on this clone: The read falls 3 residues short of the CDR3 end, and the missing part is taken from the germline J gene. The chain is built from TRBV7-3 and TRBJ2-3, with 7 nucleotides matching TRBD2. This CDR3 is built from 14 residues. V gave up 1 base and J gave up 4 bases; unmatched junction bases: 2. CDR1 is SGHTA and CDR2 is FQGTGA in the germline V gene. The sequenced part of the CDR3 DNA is TGTGCCAGCAGCTTAAATGGACTAGCAGATACG. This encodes CASSLNGLADT. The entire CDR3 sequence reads CASSLNGLADTQYF. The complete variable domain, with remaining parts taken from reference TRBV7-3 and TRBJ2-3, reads GAGVSQTPSNKVTEKGKYVELRCDPISGHTALYWYRQSLGQGPEFLIYFQGTGAADDSGLPNDRFFAVRPEGSVSTLKIQRTERGDSAVYLCASSLNGLADTQYFGPGTRLTVL.

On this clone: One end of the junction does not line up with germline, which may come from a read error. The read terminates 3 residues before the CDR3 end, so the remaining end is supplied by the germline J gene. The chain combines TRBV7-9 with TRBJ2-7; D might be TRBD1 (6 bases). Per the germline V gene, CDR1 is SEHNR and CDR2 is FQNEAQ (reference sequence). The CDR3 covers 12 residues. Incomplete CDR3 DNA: TGTTCCAGCAGCCGGACAGAATACGAG. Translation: CSSSRTEYE. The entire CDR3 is CSSSRTEYEQYF.

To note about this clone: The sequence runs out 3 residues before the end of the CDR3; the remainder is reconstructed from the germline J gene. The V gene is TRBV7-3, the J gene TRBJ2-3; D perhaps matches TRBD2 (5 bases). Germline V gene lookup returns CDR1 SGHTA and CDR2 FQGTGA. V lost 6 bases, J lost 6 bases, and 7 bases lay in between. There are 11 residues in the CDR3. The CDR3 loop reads CASRRGDTQYF. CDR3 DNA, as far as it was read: TGTGCCAGCAGGCGAGGGGATACG.

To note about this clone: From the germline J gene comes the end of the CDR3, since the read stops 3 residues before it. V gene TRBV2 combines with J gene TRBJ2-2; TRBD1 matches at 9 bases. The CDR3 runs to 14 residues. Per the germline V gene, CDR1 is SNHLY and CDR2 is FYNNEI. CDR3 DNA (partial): TGTGCCAGCAGACTACAGGGGGCAGGTTCACCG. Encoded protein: CASRLQGAGSP. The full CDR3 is CASRLQGAGSPLFF.

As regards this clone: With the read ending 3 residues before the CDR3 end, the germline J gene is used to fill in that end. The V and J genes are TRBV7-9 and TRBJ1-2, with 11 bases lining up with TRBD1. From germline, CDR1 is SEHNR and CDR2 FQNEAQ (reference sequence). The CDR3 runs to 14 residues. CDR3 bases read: TGTGCCAGCAGGCCCCGGGACAGGGGGAATACC. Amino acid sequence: CASRPRDRGNT. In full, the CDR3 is CASRPRDRGNTYTF.

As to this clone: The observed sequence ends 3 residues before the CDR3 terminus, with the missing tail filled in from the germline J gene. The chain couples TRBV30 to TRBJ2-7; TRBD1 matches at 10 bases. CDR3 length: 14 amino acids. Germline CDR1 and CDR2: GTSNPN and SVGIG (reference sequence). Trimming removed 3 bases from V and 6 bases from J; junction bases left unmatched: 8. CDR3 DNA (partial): TGTGCCTGGAGACCGGGACAGGGGCAATTCGAG. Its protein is CAWRPGQGQFE. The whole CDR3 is CAWRPGQGQFEQYF.

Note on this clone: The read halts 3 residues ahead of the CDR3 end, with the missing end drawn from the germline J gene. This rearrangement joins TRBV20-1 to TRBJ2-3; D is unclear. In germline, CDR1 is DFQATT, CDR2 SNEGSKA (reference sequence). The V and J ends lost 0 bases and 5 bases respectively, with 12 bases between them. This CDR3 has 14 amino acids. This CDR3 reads CSARDLLSQDTQYF. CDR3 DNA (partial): TGCAGTGCTAGAGATCTTCTAAGCCAAGATACG.

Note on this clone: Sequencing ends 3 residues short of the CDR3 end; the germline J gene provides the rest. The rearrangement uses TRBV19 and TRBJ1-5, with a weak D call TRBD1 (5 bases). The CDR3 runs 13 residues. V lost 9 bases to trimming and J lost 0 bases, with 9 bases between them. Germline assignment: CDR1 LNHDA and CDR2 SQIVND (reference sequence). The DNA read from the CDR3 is TGTGCCAGCAATCAGGGTAGCAATCAGCCC. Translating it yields CASNQGSNQP. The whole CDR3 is CASNQGSNQPQHF.

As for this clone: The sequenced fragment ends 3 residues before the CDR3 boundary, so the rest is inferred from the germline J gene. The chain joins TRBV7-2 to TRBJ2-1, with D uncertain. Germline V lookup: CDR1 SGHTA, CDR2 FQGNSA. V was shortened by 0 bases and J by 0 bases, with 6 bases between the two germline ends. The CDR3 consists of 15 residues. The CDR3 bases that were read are TGTGCCAGCAGCTTAGCGTCCAGCTCCTACAATGAG. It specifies CASSLASSSYNE. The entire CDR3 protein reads CASSLASSSYNEQFF.

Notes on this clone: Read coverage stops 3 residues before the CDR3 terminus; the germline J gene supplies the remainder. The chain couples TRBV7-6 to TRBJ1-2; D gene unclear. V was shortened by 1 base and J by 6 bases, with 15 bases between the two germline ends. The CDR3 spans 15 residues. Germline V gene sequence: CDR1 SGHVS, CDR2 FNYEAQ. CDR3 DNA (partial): TGTGCCAGCAGCTTAGATCTCGGGGTACGCGATGGC. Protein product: CASSLDLGVRDG. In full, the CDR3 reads CASSLDLGVRDGYTF.

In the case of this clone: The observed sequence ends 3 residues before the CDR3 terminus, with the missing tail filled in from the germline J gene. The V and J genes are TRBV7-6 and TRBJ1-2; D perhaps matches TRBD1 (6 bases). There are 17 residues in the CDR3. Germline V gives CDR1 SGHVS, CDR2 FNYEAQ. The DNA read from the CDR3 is TGTGCCAGCAGCGCCCGGATGAGAGCGGGGGCCCGAGATACC. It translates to CASSARMRAGARDT. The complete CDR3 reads CASSARMRAGARDTYTF.

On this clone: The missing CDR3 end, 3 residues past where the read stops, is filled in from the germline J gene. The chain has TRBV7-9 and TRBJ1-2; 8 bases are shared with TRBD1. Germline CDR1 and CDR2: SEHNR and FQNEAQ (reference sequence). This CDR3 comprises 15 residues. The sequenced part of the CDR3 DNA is TGTGCCAGCAGCTTAGTTCCAGGGGGCTTCAACGAC. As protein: CASSLVPGGFND. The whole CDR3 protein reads CASSLVPGGFNDYTF. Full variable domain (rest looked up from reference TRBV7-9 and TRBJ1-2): DTGVSQNPRHKITKRGQNVTFRCDPISEHNRLYWYRQTLGQGPEFLTYFQNEAQLEKSRLLSDRFSAERPKGSFSTLEIQRTEQGDSAMYLCASSLVPGGFNDYTFGSGTRLTVV.

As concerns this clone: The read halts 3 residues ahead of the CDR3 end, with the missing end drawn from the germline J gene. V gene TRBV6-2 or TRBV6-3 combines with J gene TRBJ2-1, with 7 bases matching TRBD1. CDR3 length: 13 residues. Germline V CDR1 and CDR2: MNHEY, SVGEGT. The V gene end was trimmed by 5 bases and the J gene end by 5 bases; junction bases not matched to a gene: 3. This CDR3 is CASSRDSNNEQFF. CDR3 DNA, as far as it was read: TGTGCCAGCAGTCGGGACAGCAACAATGAG.

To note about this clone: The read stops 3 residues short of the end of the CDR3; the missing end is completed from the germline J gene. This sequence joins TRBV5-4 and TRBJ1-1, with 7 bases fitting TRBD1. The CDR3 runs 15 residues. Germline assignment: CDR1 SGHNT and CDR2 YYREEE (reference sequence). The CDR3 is CASSWGQRDKEGAFF. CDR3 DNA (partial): TGTGCCAGCAGCTGGGGACAGAGAGACAAAGAGGGA.

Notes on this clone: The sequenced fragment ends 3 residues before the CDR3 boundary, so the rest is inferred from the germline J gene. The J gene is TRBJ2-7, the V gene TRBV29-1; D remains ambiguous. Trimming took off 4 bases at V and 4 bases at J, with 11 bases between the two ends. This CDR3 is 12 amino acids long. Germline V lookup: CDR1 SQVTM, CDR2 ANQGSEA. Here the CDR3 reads CSVAGSAYEQYF. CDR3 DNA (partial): TGCAGCGTTGCAGGCTCTGCTTACGAG.

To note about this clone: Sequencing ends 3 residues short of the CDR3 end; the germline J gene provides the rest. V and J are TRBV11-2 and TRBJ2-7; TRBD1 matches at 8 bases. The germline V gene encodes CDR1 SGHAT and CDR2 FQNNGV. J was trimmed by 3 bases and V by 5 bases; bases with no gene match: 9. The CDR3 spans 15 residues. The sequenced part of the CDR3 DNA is TGTGCCAGCAGCCCCGGCGGGACAGGTATCTACGAG. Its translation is CASSPGGTGIYE. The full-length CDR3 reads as CASSPGGTGIYEQYF. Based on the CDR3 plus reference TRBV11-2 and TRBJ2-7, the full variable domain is EAGVAQSPRYKIIEKRQSVAFWCNPISGHATLYWYQQILGQGPKLLIQFQNNGVVDDSQLPKDRFSAERLKGVDSTLKIQPAKLEDSAVYLCASSPGGTGIYEQYFGPGTRLTVT.

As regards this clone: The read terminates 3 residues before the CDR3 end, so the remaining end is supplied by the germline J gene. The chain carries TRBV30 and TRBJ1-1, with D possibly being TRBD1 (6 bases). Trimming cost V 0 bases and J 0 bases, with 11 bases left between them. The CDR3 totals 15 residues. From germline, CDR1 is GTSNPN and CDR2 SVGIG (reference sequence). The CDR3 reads CAWSVLGTMNTEAFF. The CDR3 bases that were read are TGTGCCTGGAGTGTACTGGGGACAATGAACACTGAA.

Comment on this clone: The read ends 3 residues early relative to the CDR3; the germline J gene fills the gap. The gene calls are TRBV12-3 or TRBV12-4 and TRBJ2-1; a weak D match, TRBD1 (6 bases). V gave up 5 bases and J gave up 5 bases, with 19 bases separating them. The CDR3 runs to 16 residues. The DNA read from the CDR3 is TGTGCCAGCAGTCCAGCCAAGGGACATCTTAACAATGAG. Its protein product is CASSPAKGHLNNE. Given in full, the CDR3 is CASSPAKGHLNNEQFF.

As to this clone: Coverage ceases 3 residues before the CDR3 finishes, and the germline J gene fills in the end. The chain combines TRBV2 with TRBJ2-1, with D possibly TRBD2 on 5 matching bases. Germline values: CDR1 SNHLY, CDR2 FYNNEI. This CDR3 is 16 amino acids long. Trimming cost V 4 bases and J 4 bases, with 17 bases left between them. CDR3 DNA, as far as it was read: TGTGCCAGCAGTGGGCCATCTTGGACTGCATACAATGAG. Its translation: CASSGPSWTAYNE. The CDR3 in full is CASSGPSWTAYNEQFF.

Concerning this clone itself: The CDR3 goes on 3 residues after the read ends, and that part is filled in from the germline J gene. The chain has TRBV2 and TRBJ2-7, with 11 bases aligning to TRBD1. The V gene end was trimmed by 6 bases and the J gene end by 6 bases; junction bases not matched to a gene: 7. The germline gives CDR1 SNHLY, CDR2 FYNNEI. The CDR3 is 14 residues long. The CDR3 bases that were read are TGTGCCAGCAGAGGGACAGGGGGTTACCGCGAG. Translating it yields CASRGTGGYRE. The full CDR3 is CASRGTGGYREQYF.

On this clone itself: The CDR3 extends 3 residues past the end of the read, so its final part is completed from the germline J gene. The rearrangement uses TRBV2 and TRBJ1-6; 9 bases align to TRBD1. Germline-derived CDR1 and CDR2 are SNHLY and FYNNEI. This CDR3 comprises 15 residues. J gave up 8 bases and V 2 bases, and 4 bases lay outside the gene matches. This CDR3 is CASSESGQGHSPLHF. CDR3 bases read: TGTGCCAGCAGTGAATCGGGACAGGGACATTCACCC.

The chain's CDR3 is CASSLDLGNNSPLHF. Incomplete CDR3 DNA: TGTGCCAGCAGCTTAGACCTAGGAAATAATTCACCC. The chain joins TRBV7-9 to TRBJ1-6; no definite D call. Read coverage stops 3 residues before the CDR3 terminus; the germline J gene supplies the remainder. The CDR3 covers 15 residues. The V and J ends lost 1 base and 5 bases respectively, with 9 bases between them. Per the germline V gene, CDR1 is SEHNR and CDR2 is FQNEAQ (reference sequence).

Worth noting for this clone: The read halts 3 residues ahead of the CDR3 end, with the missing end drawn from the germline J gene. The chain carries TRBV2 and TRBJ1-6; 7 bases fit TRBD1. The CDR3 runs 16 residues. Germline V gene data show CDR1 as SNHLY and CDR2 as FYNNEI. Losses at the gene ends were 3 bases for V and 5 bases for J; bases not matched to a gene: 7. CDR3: CASSEAGTDNNSPLHF. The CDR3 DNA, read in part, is TGTGCCAGCAGTGAGGCCGGGACAGATAATAATTCACCC. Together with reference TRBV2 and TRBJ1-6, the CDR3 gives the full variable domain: EPEVTQTPSHQVTQMGQEVILRCVPISNHLYFYWYRQILGQKVEFLVSFYNNEISEKSEIFDDQFSVERPDGSNFTLKIRSTKLEDSAMYFCASSEAGTDNNSPLHFGNGTRLTVT.

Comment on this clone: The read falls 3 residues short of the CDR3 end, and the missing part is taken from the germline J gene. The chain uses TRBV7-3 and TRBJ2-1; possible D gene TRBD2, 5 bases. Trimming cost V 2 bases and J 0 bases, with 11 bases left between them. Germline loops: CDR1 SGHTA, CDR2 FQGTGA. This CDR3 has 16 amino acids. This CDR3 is CASSLFTGSSYNEQFF. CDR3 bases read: TGTGCCAGCAGCTTATTTACGGGGAGCTCCTACAATGAG.